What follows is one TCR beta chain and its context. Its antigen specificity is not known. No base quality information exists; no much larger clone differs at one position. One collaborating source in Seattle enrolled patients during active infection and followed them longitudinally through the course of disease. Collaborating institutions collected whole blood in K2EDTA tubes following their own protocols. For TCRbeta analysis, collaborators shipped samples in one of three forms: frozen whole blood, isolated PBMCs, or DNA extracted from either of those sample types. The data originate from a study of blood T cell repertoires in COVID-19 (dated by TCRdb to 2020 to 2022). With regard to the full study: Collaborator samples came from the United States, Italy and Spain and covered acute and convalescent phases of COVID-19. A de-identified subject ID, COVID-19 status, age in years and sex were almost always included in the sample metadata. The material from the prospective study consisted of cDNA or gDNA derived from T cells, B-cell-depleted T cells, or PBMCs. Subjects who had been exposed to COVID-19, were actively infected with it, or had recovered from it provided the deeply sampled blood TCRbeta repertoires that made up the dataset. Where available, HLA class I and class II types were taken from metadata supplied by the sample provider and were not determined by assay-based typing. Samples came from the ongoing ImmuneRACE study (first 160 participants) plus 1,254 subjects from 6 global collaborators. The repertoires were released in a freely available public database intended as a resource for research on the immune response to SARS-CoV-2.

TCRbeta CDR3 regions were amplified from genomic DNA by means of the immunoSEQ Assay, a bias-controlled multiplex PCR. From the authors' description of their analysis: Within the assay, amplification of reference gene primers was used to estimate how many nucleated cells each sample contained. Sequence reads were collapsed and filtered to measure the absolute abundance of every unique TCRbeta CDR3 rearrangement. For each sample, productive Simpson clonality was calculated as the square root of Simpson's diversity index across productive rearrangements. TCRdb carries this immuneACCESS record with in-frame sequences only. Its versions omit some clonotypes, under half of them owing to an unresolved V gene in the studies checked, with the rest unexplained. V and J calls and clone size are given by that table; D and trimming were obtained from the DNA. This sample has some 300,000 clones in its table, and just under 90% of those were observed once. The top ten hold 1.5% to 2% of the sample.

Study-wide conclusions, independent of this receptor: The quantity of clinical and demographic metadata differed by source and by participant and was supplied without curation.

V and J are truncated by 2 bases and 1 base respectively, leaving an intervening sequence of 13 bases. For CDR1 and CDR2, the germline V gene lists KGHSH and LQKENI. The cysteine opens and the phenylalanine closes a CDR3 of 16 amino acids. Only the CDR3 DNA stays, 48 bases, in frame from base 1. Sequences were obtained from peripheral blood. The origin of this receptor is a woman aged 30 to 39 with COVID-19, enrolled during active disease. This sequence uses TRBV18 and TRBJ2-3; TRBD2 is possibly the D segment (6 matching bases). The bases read TGTGCCAGCTCACCAGGCACGCGGGGACGCACAGATACGCAGTATTTT. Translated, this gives CASSPGTRGRTDTQYF.